The clone carrying this T cell receptor (beta chain) was found many times. The antigen is undetermined. The record originates from a study of human T cells and chemical hapten exposure. Study outcomes and limitations: TCRs at high frequency, those above 1 in 1000, did not change with DPC sensitization.

Germline CDR1 reads MDHEN; CDR2 reads SYDVKM. After removal of 11 bases from V and 5 bases from J, the junction contained 7 bases not matched to a gene. There are 12 residues in the CDR3. Indicated time point: pre-sensitization, week 0. Stated treatment: therapeutic diphenylcyclopropenone sensitization with weekly scalp DPC. Library construction involved attaching unique molecular identifiers to individual cDNA molecules, which allowed quantitative, reproducible TCR counting. From the RACE reads, TCRdb called clonotypes with MiXCR, one entry per CDR3 protein. The sample shows tens of thousands of distinct CDR3 sequences, approximately 10% of them seen only once.

Sequenced material: whole blood, taken in connection with sensitization to the hapten diphenylcyclopropenone (DPC). The receptor was derived from a man aged 30 to 45 with alopecia areata. Some clones in this sample may be carry-over from other donors' samples. The J gene is TRBJ2-3, the V gene TRBV28; 7 bases agree with TRBD2. The CDR3 nucleotides read TGTGCCTACGGGAGGAGGGAAGATACGCAGTATTTT. It specifies CAYGRREDTQYF.